These 22 T cell receptor beta chains originate from one sample sequenced in a study of cytomegalovirus exposure and HLA in healthy donors. 60 Vbeta and 13 Jbeta primers were used in PCR. Assay: immunoSEQ multiplex PCR; the TCRdb copy retains only in-frame clones and omits some. The table records some 120,000 clones, around 67% of them present only once. Source material: PBMCs. The receptors come from a woman between 40 and 55 years old in good health and CMV-seropositive.

This rearrangement joins TRBV23-1 to TRBJ2-6; D not certain. TRBV23-1 falls under the ORF class, with uncertain function. The CDR3 is 21 amino acids. Trimming cost V 4 bases and J 0 bases, with 25 bases left between them. This CDR3 is CASSPESFDTPPGSGANVLTF. As DNA, the CDR3 is TGCGCCAGCAGTCCGGAATCGTTCGACACGCCACCTGGCTCTGGGGCCAACGTCCTGACTTTC.

The chain recombines TRBV18 with TRBJ2-1; TRBD2 aligns across 10 bases. Per germline, CDR1 KGHSH and CDR2 LQKENI. With 0 bases clipped from V and 7 bases from J, the junction kept 9 bases outside the gene matches. The CDR3 loop spans 17 amino acids. The CDR3, as DNA: TGTGCCAGCTCACCACCACAGGGTCCAGCGGGGGGGAATGAGCAGTTCTTC. Amino acids: CASSPPQGPAGGNEQFF.

The CDR3 spells CASSQALGFRGGSNQPQHF. The CDR3 DNA reads as TGTGCCAGCAGCCAAGCGCTCGGATTCAGGGGAGGGAGCAATCAGCCCCAGCATTTT. This chain connects TRBV4-2 to TRBJ1-5; D perhaps matches TRBD1 (6 bases). The germline gives CDR1 LGHNA, CDR2 YNFKEQ. V gave up 1 base and J gave up 1 base, with 20 bases separating them. The CDR3 extends over 19 amino acids.

CDR3 sequence reads: CASGLAEGKRNTIYF. The CDR3 nucleotides read TGTGCTAGTGGTTTGGCGGAGGGGAAACGAAACACCATATATTTT. The chain uses TRBV12-5 and TRBJ1-3, with D possibly being TRBD1 (5 bases). Germline V CDR1 and CDR2: LGHNT, FRNRAP. V was clipped by 1 base and J by 5 bases, with 12 bases between them. The CDR3 is 15 residues long.

This chain connects TRBV4-2 to TRBJ2-2, with 10 bases matching TRBD2. The germline V gene has CDR1 LGHNA and CDR2 YNFKEQ. V was pared by 2 bases and J by 2 bases, with 5 bases of the junction left unmatched. The CDR3 covers 17 residues. In DNA, the CDR3 is TGTGCCAGCAGCCAACGGACTAGCGGCACCAACACCGGGGAGCTGTTTTTT. It codes for CASSQRTSGTNTGELFF.

This rearrangement joins TRBV5-1 to TRBJ2-3; TRBD2 matches at 8 bases. V shed 0 bases and J 8 bases; nucleotides not matched to a gene: 14. The CDR3 length is 17 residues. Germline CDR1 is SGHRS and CDR2 is YFSETQ. The CDR3 loop is CASSLEVVGLVVGTQYF. CDR3 DNA: TGCGCCAGCAGCTTGGAAGTAGTGGGACTAGTGGTAGGTACGCAGTATTTT.

The chain is built from TRBV19 and TRBJ1-1; TRBD1 aligns across 8 bases. The CDR3 spans 18 residues. The V gene end was trimmed by 6 bases and the J gene end by 5 bases; junction bases not matched to a gene: 20. The germline CDR1 and CDR2 sequences are LNHDA and SQIVND (reference sequence). The CDR3 is CASSPSGGQEAKLTEAFF. CDR3 DNA sequence: TGTGCCAGTAGCCCCTCTGGGGGACAGGAGGCTAAGTTGACTGAAGCTTTCTTT.

J is TRBJ2-7 and V is TRBV28, with TRBD2 identical over 7 bases. Germline CDR1 reads MDHEN; CDR2 reads SYDVKM. This CDR3 is built from 14 residues. Unmatched junction bases numbered 3, after V lost 2 bases and J lost 2 bases. The CDR3 bases are TGTGCCAGCAGTTTAGGTGGGGGGGCCTACGAGCAGTACTTC. This translates into CASSLGGGAYEQYF. Complete variable domain (other parts from reference TRBV28 and TRBJ2-7): DVKVTQSSRYLVKRTGEKVFLECVQDMDHENMFWYRQDPGLGLRLIYFSYDVKMKEKGDIPEGYSVSREKKERFSLILESASTNQTSMYLCASSLGGGAYEQYFGPGTRLTVT.

The V call is TRBV5-5, the J call TRBJ1-2; no definite D call. The CDR3 runs 14 residues. Between the trimmed V and J ends, which lost 4 bases and 8 bases, there was a span of 18 bases. Per germline, CDR1 SGHKS and CDR2 YYEKEE (reference sequence). The CDR3 is CASSTSSQTSGYTF. The DNA of the CDR3 is TGTGCCAGCAGCACATCGTCGCAGACTTCGGGCTACACCTTC.

The chain employs TRBV7-9 and TRBJ1-1; D ambiguous. Trimming stripped 2 bases from V and 12 bases from J, with 13 bases between. Germline V gene data show CDR1 as SEHNR and CDR2 as FQNEAQ (reference sequence). This CDR3 has 12 amino acids. CDR3 in amino acids: CASSLPAGPPFF. The CDR3 region has the DNA TGTGCCAGCAGCTTACCCGCCGGTCCTCCTTTCTTT. Based on the CDR3 plus reference TRBV7-9 and TRBJ1-1, the full variable domain is DTGVSQNPRHKITKRGQNVTFRCDPISEHNRLYWYRQTLGQGPEFLTYFQNEAQLEKSRLLSDRFSAERPKGSFSTLEIQRTEQGDSAMYLCASSLPAGPPFFGQGTRLTVV.

This clone was found a few times. The chain has TRBV27 and TRBJ2-1; 7 bases are a match to TRBD1. V lost 6 bases and J lost 6; bases outside the gene matches: 14. Germline assignment: CDR1 MNHEY and CDR2 SMNVEV (reference sequence). This CDR3 has 16 residues. CDR3 DNA sequence: TGTGCCAGCAGGTATTTGAGGTCTACAGGGGCCAATGAGCAGTTCTTC. It yields the protein CASRYLRSTGANEQFF.

The V gene is TRBV27, the J gene TRBJ2-1; TRBD2 agrees at 14 bases. Per the germline V gene, CDR1 is MNHEY and CDR2 is SMNVEV (reference sequence). This CDR3 has 16 amino acids. The ends lost 4 bases at V and 6 bases at J; junction bases unmatched: 5. The CDR3 DNA reads TGTGCCAGCAGTTCCCCGACTAGCGGGAGGGCCAATGAGCAGTTCTTC. This codes for CASSSPTSGRANEQFF.

The chain links TRBV27 to TRBJ2-1; 9 bases are a match to TRBD1. V gave up 4 bases and J gave up 4 bases; unmatched junction bases: 5. CDR3 length: 15 residues. Germline lookup yields CDR1 MNHEY and CDR2 SMNVEV (reference sequence). Here the CDR3 reads CASSSQGAYYNEQFF. Written as DNA, the CDR3 is TGTGCCAGCAGTTCACAGGGGGCCTATTACAATGAGCAGTTCTTC.

The chain links TRBV7-6 to TRBJ2-7; 8 nucleotides match TRBD2. The germline CDR1 and CDR2 sequences are SGHVS and FNYEAQ. The trim removed 5 bases at V and 6 bases at J, leaving 9 bases unmatched. CDR3 size: 14 residues. The DNA for the CDR3 is TGTGCCAGCAGCCCGGAGCGGGAGCGGGGCGAGCAGTACTTC. This codes for CASSPERERGEQYF.

This clone appeared once. The V gene is TRBV7-8, the J gene TRBJ2-7; 7 bases align to TRBD1. CDR3 length: 15 residues. J gave up 0 bases and V 5 bases, and 7 bases lay outside the gene matches. Germline CDR1 and CDR2: SGHVS and FQNEAQ. The CDR3 coding sequence is TGTGCCAGCAGCCACTCCGGGACAGCCTCCTACGAGCAGTACTTC. This gives the protein CASSHSGTASYEQYF.

J is TRBJ2-3 and V is TRBV18; TRBD2 agrees at 8 bases. This CDR3 comprises 14 residues. J was trimmed by 3 bases and V by 4 bases; bases with no gene match: 3. Germline CDR1 is KGHSH and CDR2 is LQKENI. The chain's CDR3 is CASSLGGRTDTQYF. CDR3 DNA: TGTGCCAGCTCACTGGGCGGGAGGACAGATACGCAGTATTTT.

The chain uses TRBV7-2 and TRBJ2-4; possible D gene TRBD2, 6 bases. The V end lost 5 bases, the J end lost 1 base, and 21 bases lay between the germline ends. Per germline, CDR1 SGHTA and CDR2 FQGNSA. This CDR3 is built from 18 residues. CDR3 loop: CASSRPGLEEGAKNIQYF. DNA for the CDR3: TGTGCCAGCAGCCGCCCGGGACTCGAGGAAGGGGCCAAAAACATTCAGTACTTC.

The CDR3 loop is CAWSGTSGRLSYNEQFF. The CDR3 coding sequence is TGTGCCTGGAGTGGGACTAGCGGGAGATTGTCCTACAATGAGCAGTTCTTC. The rearrangement joins TRBV30 to TRBJ2-1; 13 bases line up with TRBD2. In germline, CDR1 is GTSNPN, CDR2 SVGIG (reference sequence). The CDR3 has 17 residues. The trim removed 1 base at V and 1 base at J, leaving 4 bases unmatched.

The chain has TRBV13 and TRBJ2-7; tentative D call: TRBD2 (5 bases). The CDR3 sequence is 15 residues long. Deletions cut 5 bases from V and 4 bases from J, with 18 bases between. The germline V gene has CDR1 PRHDT and CDR2 FYEKMQ (reference sequence). The CDR3 sequence: CASSPRTLGTYEQYF. The CDR3 nucleotides read TGTGCCAGCAGCCCGCGGACTCTTGGAACTTACGAGCAGTACTTC.

The chain couples TRBV7-2 to TRBJ2-2; 7 positions match TRBD1. CDR3 length: 15 residues. In germline, CDR1 is SGHTA, CDR2 FQGNSA. V was pared by 5 bases and J by 2 bases, with 5 bases of the junction left unmatched. Written as DNA, the CDR3 is TGTGCCAGCAGCCTGCGACAGGGAAACACCGGGGAGCTGTTTTTT. Encoded protein: CASSLRQGNTGELFF.

The DNA of the CDR3 is TGTGCCAGCCAAGCGGGACAGGGCGGGGGAATGGACTATGGCTACACCTTC. This sequence encodes CASQAGQGGGMDYGYTF. The chain links TRBV18 to TRBJ1-2, with 9 bases that match TRBD1. V gave up 8 bases and J gave up 3 bases; unmatched junction bases: 16. CDR3 length: 17 residues. Germline CDR1 reads KGHSH; CDR2 reads LQKENI.

The chain is built from TRBV14 and TRBJ2-7; 11 nucleotides agree with TRBD2. J gave up 2 bases and V 3 bases, and 3 bases lay outside the gene matches. CDR1 and CDR2 (germline): SGHDN, FVKESK. The CDR3 contains 15 residues. CDR3 protein: CASSQETSGTYEQYF. DNA for the CDR3: TGTGCCAGCAGCCAGGAGACTAGCGGGACCTACGAGCAGTACTTC.